The T cell receptor beta chain under discussion was sequenced for a study of T cells expressing NK-cell markers. CDR1 DFQATT and CDR2 SNEGSKA come from the germline V gene (reference sequence). CDR3 length: 16 residues. TCRdb reprocessed the 5' RACE reads and keeps a single row for each CDR3 protein, giving no DNA. Recorded for this sample: 550,000 to 600,000 distinct CDR3 sequences. This chain uses TRBV20-1 with TRBJ2-3; TCRdb returns TRBD2, unconfirmable since there is no DNA. The source material was blood T cells: a sorted CD56 or NKG2C T cell subset, CD4+ or CD8+ T cells, or bulk PBMC T cells (not recorded which). This clonotype originated in a man in his late teens or twenties in good health. CDR3 amino acids: CSARNRRLAATDTQYF.